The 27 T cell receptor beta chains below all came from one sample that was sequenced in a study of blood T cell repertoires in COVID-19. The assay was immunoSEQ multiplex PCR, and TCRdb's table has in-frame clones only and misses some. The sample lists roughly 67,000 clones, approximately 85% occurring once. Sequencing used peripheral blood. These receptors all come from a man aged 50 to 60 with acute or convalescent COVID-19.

The CDR3 coding sequence is TGTGCCAGCAGTGACCCGGGGGGGCACGAAAAACTGTTTTTT. Translation gives CASSDPGGHEKLFF. V and J are TRBV6-4 and TRBJ1-4; TRBD1 is a possible D gene (6 bases). Trimming removed 2 bases at V and 8 bases at J, with 12 bases between. The CDR3 is made up of 14 amino acids. Germline CDR1 MRHNA, CDR2 SNTAGT.

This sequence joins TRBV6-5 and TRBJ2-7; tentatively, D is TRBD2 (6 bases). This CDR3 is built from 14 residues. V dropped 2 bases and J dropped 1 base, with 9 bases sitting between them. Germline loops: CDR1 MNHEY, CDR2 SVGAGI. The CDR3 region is CASSYGGNSYEQYF. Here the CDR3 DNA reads TGTGCCAGCAGTTACGGGGGGAATTCCTACGAGCAGTACTTC.

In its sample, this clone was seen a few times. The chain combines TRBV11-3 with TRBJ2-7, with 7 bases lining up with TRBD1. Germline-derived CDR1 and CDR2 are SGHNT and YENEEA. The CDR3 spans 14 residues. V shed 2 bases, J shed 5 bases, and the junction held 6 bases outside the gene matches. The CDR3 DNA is TGTGCCAGCAGCTTATACGGGGACAGTAACGAGCAGTACTTC. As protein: CASSLYGDSNEQYF.

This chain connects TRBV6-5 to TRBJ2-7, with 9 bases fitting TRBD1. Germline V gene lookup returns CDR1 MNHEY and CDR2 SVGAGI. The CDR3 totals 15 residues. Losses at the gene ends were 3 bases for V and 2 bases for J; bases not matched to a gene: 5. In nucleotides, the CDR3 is TGTGCCAGCAGTTATCTGCGGGACAGGGCCTACGAGCAGTACGTC. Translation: CASSYLRDRAYEQYV.

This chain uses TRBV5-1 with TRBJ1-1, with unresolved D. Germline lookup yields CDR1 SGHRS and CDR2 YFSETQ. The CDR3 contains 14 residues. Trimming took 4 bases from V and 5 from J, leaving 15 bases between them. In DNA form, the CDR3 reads TGCGCCAGCAGCACGTACCGGGAGTCTACTGAAGCTTTCTTT. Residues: CASSTYRESTEAFF. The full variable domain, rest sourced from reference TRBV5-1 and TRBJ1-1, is KAGVTQTPRYLIKTRGQQVTLSCSPISGHRSVSWYQQTPGQGLQFLFEYFSETQRNKGNFPGRFSGRQFSNSRSEMNVSTLELGDSALYLCASSTYRESTEAFFGQGTRLTVV.

The CDR3 region has the DNA TGTGCCAGCGTCCTAGGGGGACAGGGGAACACTGAAGCTTTCTTT. Amino acids: CASVLGGQGNTEAFF. V and J are TRBV6-5 and TRBJ1-1, with TRBD1 matching over 9 bases. The CDR3 is 15 residues long. Unmatched junction bases numbered 8, after V lost 8 bases and J lost 1 base. Germline CDR1 is MNHEY and CDR2 is SVGAGI.

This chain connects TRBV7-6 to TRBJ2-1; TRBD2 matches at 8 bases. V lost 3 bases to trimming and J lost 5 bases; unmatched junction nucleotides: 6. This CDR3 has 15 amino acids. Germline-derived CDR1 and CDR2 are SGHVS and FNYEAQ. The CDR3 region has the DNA TGTGCCAGCAGCTTGGCCGGGGGGGCCAACAATGAGCAGTTCTTC. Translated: CASSLAGGANNEQFF.

The DNA of the CDR3 is TGTGCCAGCAGCAGGGGAATCAATCAGCCCCAGCATTTT. Residues: CASSRGINQPQHF. The chain has TRBV5-8 and TRBJ1-5, with TRBD1 as a possible D gene (5 bases). Germline CDR1 and CDR2: SGHTS and YDEGEE. This CDR3 region has 13 residues. The germline V and J ends were trimmed by 4 bases and 3 bases, with 8 bases remaining between them.

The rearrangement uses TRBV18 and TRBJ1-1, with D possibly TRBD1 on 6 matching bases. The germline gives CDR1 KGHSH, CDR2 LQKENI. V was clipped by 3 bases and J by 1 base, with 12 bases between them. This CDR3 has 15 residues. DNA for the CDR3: TGTGCCAGCTCACCGTCGGCAGGGGCGAACACTGAAGCTTTCTTT. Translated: CASSPSAGANTEAFF.

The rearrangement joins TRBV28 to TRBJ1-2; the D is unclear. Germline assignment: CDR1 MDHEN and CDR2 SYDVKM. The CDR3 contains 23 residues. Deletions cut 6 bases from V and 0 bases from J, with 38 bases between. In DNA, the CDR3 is TGTGCCAGCAGATACCGTCGGGGTTTGGGGTTTGGGAGGGAGGATATAGCTAACTATGGCTACACCTTC. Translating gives CASRYRRGLGFGREDIANYGYTF.

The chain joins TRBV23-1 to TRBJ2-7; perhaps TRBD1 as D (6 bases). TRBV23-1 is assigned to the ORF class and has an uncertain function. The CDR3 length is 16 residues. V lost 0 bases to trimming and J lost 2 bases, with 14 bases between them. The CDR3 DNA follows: TGCGCCAGCAGTCAATCCGGGACACAGAGACCCTACGAGCAGTACGTC. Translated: CASSQSGTQRPYEQYV.

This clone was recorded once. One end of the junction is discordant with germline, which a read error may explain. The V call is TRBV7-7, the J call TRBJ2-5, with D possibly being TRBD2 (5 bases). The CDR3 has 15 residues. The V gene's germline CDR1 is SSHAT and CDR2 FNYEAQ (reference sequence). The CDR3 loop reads CASSPKLGLQETQYF. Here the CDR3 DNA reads TGTGCTAGCAGCCCTAAACTAGGACTGCAAGAGACCCAGTACTTC.

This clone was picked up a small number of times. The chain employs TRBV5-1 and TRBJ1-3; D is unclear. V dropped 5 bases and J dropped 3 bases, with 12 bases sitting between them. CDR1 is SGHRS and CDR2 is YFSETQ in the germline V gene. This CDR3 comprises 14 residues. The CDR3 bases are TGCGCCAGCAGTGAGTCCGCGGGTGGAAACACCATATATTTT. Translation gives CASSESAGGNTIYF.

This CDR3 is CASSQAMETQYF. CDR3 DNA sequence: TGTGCCAGCAGCCAAGCAATGGAGACCCAGTACTTC. The chain uses TRBV3-1 (or the pseudogene TRBV3-2) and TRBJ2-5, with D unclear. V was shortened by 1 base and J by 5 bases, with 5 bases between the two germline ends. The CDR3 length is 12 residues. The germline CDR1 and CDR2 sequences are LGHDT and YNNKEL (reference sequence).

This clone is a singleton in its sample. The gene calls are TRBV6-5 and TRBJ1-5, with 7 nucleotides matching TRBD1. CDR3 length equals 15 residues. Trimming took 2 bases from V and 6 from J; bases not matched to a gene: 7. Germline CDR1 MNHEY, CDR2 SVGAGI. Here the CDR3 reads CASSYQTGDGQPQHF. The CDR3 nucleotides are TGTGCCAGCAGTTACCAAACAGGGGATGGTCAGCCCCAGCATTTT.

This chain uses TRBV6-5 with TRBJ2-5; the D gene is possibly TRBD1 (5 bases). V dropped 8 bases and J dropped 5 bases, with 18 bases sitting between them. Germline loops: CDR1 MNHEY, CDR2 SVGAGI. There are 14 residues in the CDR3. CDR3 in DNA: TGTGCCAGCTCAAGGGTACAGGCCGCGGAGACCCAGTACTTC. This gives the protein CASSRVQAAETQYF.

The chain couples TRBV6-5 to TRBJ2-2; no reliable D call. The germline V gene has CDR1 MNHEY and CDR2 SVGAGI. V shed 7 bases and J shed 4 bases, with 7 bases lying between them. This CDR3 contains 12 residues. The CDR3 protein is CASTEFTGELFF. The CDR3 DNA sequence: TGTGCCAGCACGGAGTTCACCGGGGAGCTGTTTTTT.

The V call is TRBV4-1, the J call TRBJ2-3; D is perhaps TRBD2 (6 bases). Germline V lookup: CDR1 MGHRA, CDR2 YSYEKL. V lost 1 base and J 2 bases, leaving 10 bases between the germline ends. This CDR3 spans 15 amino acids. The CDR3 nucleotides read TGCGCCAGCAGCCAAGGGGACTCCAACACAGATACGCAGTATTTT. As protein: CASSQGDSNTDTQYF.

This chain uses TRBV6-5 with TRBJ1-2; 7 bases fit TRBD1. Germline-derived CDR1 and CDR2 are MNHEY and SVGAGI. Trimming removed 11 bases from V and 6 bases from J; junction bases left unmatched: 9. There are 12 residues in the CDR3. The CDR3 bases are TGTGCCGTACTTACAGGGGTGGATGGCTACACCTTC. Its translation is CAVLTGVDGYTF.

CDR3 protein: CASSDRGINQPQHF. The CDR3 DNA is TGTGCCAGCAGTGACCGGGGAATCAATCAGCCCCAGCATTTT. The gene calls are TRBV6-2 or TRBV6-3 and TRBJ1-5, with D unresolved. V lost 5 bases, J lost 3 bases, and 11 bases lay in between. Germline V gene data show CDR1 as MNHEY and CDR2 as SVGEGT. This CDR3 has 14 residues.

The CDR3 loop reads CASRSGVNYGYTF. The CDR3 DNA is TGTGCCAGCAGGTCAGGGGTTAACTATGGCTACACCTTC. The rearrangement links TRBV12-3 or TRBV12-4 to TRBJ1-2; tentatively, D is TRBD1 (6 bases). The CDR3 is 13 amino acids. V gave up 6 bases and J gave up 1 base, with 9 bases separating them.

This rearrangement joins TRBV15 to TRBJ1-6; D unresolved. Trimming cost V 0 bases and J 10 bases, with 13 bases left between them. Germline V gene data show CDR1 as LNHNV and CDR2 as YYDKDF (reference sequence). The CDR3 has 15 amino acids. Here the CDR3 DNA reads TGTGCCACCAGCAGAGATCTGGGAGTGCAATCACCCCTCCACTTT. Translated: CATSRDLGVQSPLHF.

CDR3 in DNA: TGTGCCAGCAGGCAGTCCGCCTATGGCTACACCTTC. Residues: CASRQSAYGYTF. V is TRBV28 and J is TRBJ1-2; no reliable D call. The CDR3 consists of 12 residues. Trimming removed 6 bases from V and 4 bases from J, with 9 bases in between. Germline values: CDR1 MDHEN, CDR2 SYDVKM.

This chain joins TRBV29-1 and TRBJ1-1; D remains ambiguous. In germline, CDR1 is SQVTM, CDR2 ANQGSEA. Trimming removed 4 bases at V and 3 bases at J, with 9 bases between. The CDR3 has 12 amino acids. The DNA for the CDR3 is TGCAGCGTTGGTGAGGTCGACACTGAAGCTTTCTTT. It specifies CSVGEVDTEAFF.

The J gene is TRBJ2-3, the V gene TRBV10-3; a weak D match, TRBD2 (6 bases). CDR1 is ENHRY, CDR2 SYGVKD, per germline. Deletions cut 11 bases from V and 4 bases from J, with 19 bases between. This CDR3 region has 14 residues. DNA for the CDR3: TGTGCCCATGCGGGGCAGGGATGGGCAGATACGCAGTATTTT. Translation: CAHAGQGWADTQYF.

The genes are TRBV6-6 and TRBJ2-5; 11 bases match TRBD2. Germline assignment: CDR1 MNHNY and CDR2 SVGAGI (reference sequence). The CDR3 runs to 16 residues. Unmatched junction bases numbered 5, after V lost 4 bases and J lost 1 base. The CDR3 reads CASSSDSGGAQETQYF. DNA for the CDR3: TGTGCCAGCAGTTCCGATAGCGGGGGGGCCCAAGAGACCCAGTACTTC.

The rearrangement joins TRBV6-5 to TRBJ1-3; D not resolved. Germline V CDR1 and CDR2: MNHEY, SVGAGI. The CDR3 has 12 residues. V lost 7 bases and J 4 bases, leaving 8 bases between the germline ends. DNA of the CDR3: TGTGCCAGCAAACAACAGGGAAACACCATATATTTT. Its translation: CASKQQGNTIYF.